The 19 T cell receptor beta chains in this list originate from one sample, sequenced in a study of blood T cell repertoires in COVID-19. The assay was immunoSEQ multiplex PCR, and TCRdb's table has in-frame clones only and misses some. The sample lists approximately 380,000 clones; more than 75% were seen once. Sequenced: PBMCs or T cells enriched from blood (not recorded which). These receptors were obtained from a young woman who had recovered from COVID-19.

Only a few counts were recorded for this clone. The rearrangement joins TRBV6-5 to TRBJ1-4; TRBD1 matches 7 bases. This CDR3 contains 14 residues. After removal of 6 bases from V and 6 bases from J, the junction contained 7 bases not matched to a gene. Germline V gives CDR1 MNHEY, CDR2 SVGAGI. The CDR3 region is CASSGTGVHEKLFF. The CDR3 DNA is TGTGCCAGCAGCGGCACAGGGGTTCATGAAAAACTGTTTTTT.

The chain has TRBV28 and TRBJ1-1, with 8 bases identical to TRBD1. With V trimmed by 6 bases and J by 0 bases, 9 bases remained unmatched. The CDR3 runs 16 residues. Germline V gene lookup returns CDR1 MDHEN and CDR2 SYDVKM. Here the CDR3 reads CASRPQTGEVNTEAFF. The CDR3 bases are TGTGCCAGCAGGCCTCAGACAGGGGAGGTGAACACTGAAGCTTTCTTT.

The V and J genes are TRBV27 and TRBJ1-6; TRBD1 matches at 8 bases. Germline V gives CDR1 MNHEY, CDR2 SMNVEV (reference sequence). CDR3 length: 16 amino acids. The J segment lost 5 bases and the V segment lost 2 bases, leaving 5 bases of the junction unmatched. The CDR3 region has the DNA TGTGCCAGCAGTTTAAGTCCAGGGGGCGATAATTCACCCCTCCACTTT. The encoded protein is CASSLSPGGDNSPLHF.

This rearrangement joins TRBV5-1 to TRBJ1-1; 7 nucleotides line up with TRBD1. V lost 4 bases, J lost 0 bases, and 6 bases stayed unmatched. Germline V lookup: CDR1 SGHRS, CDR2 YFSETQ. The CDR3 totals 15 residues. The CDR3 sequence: CASSHEQGMNTEAFF. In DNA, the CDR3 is TGCGCCAGCAGCCACGAACAGGGGATGAACACTGAAGCTTTCTTT.

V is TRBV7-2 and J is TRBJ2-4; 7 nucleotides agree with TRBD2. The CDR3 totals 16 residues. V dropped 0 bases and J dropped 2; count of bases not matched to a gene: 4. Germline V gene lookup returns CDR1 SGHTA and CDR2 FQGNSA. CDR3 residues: CASSLAQRGTKNIQYF. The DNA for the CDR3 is TGTGCCAGCAGCTTAGCGCAGCGGGGAACCAAAAACATTCAGTACTTC.

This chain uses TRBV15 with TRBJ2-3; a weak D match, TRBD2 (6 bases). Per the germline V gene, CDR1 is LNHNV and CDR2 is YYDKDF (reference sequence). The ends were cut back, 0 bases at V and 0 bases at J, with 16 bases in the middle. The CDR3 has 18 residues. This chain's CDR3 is CATSRDSRPSVSTDTQYF. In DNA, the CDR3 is TGTGCCACCAGCAGAGATTCTCGGCCTAGCGTAAGCACAGATACGCAGTATTTT.

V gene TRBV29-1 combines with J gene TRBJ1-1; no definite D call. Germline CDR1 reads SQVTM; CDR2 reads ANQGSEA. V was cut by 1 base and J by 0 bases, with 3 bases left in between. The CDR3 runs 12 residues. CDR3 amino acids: CSVEVMNTEAFF. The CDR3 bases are TGCAGCGTTGAAGTCATGAACACTGAAGCTTTCTTT.

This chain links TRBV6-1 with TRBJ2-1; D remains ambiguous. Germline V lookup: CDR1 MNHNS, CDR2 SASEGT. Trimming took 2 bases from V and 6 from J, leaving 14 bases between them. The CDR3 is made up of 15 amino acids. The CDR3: CASSESARLPNEQFF. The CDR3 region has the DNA TGTGCCAGCAGTGAATCGGCTAGGCTTCCCAATGAGCAGTTCTTC.

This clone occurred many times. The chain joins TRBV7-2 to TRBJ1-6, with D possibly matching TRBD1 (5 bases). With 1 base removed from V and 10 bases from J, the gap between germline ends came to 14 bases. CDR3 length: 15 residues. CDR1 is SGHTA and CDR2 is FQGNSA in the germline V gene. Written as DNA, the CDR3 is TGTGCCAGCAGCTTAGGGCAGGGAAGAGGCTCACCCCTCCACTTT. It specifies CASSLGQGRGSPLHF. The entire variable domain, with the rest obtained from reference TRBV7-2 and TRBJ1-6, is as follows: GAGVSQSPSNKVTEKGKDVELRCDPISGHTALYWYRQSLGQGLEFLIYFQGNSAPDKSGLPSDRFSAERTGGSVSTLTIQRTQQEDSAVYLCASSLGQGRGSPLHFGNGTRLTVT.

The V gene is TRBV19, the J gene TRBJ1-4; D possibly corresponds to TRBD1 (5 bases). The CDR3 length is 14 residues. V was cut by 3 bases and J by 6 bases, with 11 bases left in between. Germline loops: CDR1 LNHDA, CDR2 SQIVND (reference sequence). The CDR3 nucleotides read TGTGCCAGTAGTATTTGGGGCCTGGATGAAAAACTGTTTTTT. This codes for CASSIWGLDEKLFF.

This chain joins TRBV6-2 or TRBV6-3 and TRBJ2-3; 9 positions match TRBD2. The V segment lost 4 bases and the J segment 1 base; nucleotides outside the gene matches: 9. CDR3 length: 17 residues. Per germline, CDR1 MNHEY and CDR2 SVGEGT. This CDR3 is CASSLTRSGGRTDTQYF. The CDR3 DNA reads TGTGCCAGCAGTTTAACGCGGAGCGGGGGGCGCACAGATACGCAGTATTTT.

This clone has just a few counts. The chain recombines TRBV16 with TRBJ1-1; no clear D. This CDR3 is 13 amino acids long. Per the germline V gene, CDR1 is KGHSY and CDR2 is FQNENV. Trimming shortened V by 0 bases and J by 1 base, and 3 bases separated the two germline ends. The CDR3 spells CASSQSRNTEAFF. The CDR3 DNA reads TGTGCCAGCAGCCAATCTCGGAACACTGAAGCTTTCTTT.

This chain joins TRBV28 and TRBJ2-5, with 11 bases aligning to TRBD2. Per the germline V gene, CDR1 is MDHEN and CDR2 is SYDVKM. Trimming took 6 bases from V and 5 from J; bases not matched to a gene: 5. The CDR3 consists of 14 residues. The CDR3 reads CASSQLAGEETQYF. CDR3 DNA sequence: TGTGCCAGCAGCCAACTAGCGGGGGAGGAGACCCAGTACTTC.

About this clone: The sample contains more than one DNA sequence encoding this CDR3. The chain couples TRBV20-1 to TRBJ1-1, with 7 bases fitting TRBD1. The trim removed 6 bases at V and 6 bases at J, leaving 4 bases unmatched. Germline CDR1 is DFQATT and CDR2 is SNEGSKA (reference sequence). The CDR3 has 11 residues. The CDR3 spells CSARQGSEAFF. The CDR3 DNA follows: TGCAGTGCGCGACAGGGATCTGAAGCTTTCTTT.

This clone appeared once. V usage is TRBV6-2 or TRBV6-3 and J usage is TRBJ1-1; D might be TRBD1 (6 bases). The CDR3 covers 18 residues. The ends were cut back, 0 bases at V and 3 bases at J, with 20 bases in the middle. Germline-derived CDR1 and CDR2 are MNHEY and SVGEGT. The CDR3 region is CASSYSNRDGPKDTEAFF. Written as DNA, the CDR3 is TGTGCCAGCAGTTACTCGAACAGGGATGGGCCAAAGGACACTGAAGCTTTCTTT.

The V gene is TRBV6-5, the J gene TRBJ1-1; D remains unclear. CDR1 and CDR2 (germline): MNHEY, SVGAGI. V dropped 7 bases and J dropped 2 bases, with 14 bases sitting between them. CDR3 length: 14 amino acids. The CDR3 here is CASTPHGINTEAFF. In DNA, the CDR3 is TGTGCCAGCACCCCCCACGGGATCAACACTGAAGCTTTCTTT.

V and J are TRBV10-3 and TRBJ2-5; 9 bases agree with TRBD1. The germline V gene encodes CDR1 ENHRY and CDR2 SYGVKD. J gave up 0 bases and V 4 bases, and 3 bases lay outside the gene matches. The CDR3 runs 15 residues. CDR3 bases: TGTGCCATCAGTGGGGGACAGGGAAACCAAGAGACCCAGTACTTC. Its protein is CAISGGQGNQETQYF.

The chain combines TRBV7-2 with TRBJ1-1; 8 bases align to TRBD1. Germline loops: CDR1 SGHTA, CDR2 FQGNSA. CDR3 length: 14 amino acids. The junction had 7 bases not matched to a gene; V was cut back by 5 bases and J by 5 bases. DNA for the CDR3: TGTGCCAGCAGCCCGCAGGGGGCGAGGACTGAAGCTTTCTTT. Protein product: CASSPQGARTEAFF.

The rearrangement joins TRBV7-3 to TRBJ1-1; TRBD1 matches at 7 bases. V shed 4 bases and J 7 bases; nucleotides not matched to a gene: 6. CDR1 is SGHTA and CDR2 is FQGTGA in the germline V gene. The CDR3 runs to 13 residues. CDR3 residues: CASSWDSGSEAFF. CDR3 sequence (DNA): TGTGCCAGCAGCTGGGACAGCGGTAGTGAAGCTTTCTTT. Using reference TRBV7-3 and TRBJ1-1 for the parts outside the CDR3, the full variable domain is GAGVSQTPSNKVTEKGKYVELRCDPISGHTALYWYRQSLGQGPEFLIYFQGTGAADDSGLPNDRFFAVRPEGSVSTLKIQRTERGDSAVYLCASSWDSGSEAFFGQGTRLTVV.